Listed below are T cell receptor beta chains from one sample, sequenced in a study of response to subunit inactivated influenza vaccine. Each CDR3 protein gets one entry after TCRdb re-called the RT-PCR reads with MiXCR. The repertoire consists of more than 550,000 distinct CDR3 sequences, with around 10% occurring once and the leading ten covering 8% to 13%. This sample was shared with a second study, whose subject was T cells expressing NK-cell markers.

Sample: PBMCs from blood, taken on the day of vaccination. The origin of the receptors is a man aged 45 to 65 who received an inactivated influenza vaccine. The CDR3 runs from the conserved cysteine through the conserved F or W. A D gene is named only where the DNA matches it firmly. Clone size appears in some rows only: once, few, many, or a class for an expanded clone.

V gene	clone size	CDR3 length	D gene	J gene	CDR3 protein	CDR3 DNA
TRBV6-6	few	13	TRBD1	TRBJ1-1	CASRTGKNTEAFF	TGTGCCTCAAGGACAGGGAAGAACACTGAAGCTTTCTTT
TRBV15	few	15	.	TRBJ2-7	CATSRDPSSSYEQYF	TGTGCCACCAGCAGAGATCCCAGTAGCTCCTACGAGCAGTACTTC
TRBV29-1	.	14	TRBD1	TRBJ2-5	CSAARGTGKETQYF	TGCAGCGCCGCCCGCGGGACAGGGAAAGAGACCCAGTACTTC
TRBV5-1	many	15	TRBD2	TRBJ2-1	CASSLAGGGIDEQFF	TGCGCCAGCAGCCTAGCGGGAGGTGGGATCGATGAGCAGTTCTTC
TRBV5-1	.	13	.	TRBJ2-3	CASSLTITDTQYF	TGCGCCAGCAGCTTGACCATCACAGATACGCAGTATTTT
TRBV12-3/TRBV12-4	few	16	.	TRBJ2-7	CASTNTGTILTYEQYF	TGTGCCAGCACAAACACCGGGACGATACTCACTTACGAGCAGTACTTC
TRBV12-3/TRBV12-4	.	12	.	TRBJ2-1	CASSFSRNEQFF	TGTGCCAGCAGTTTTTCTAGGAATGAGCAGTTCTTC
TRBV7-3	few	15	TRBD2	TRBJ2-1	CASSIGTSLYNEQFF	TGTGCCAGCAGCATAGGGACTAGCCTCTACAATGAGCAGTTCTTC
TRBV11-3	few	16	TRBD1	TRBJ2-7	CASTAIRDRGIYEQYF	TGTGCCAGCACCGCAATCCGGGACAGGGGGATATACGAGCAGTACTTC
TRBV12-3/TRBV12-4	.	14	.	TRBJ2-3	CASSTHLSTDTQYF	TGTGCCAGCAGTACACACCTCAGCACAGATACGCAGTATTTT
TRBV20-1	few	14	.	TRBJ2-7	CSAPPLTRLYEQYF	TGCAGTGCTCCTCCCCTGACAAGACTCTACGAGCAGTACTTC
TRBV20-1	.	13	.	TRBJ1-4	CSASRPANEKLFF	TGCAGTGCGAGTAGGCCGGCTAATGAAAAACTGTTTTTT
TRBV6-2/TRBV6-3	.	22	TRBD1	TRBJ2-1	CATWSGTGGVGTLKREVNEQFF	TGTGCCACGTGGTCCGGGACAGGGGGCGTGGGGACCCTGAAGCGGGAGGTCAATGAGCAGTTCTTC
TRBV12-3/TRBV12-4	.	15	TRBD1	TRBJ1-6	CASSPRTGGNSPLHF	TGTGCCAGCAGTCCAAGGACAGGGGGGAATTCACCCCTCCACTTT
TRBV6-1	.	14	.	TRBJ1-2	CASSVGVEVYGYTF	TGTGCCAGCAGTGTCGGGGTGGAAGTCTATGGCTACACCTTC
TRBV2	many	11	.	TRBJ1-3	CASSDSNTIYF	TGTGCCAGCAGTGACTCAAACACCATATATTTT
TRBV5-6	.	14	.	TRBJ2-1	CASSQTAGIDEQFF	TGTGCCAGCAGCCAAACGGCAGGGATCGATGAGCAGTTCTTC
TRBV6-1	.	15	TRBD1	TRBJ2-2	CASRWDSTNTGELFF	TGTGCCAGCAGATGGGACAGCACGAACACCGGGGAGCTGTTTTTT
TRBV4-3	.	16	.	TRBJ2-1	CASSQVEGGGYNEQFF	TGCGCCAGCAGCCAAGTGGAGGGAGGGGGATACAATGAGCAGTTCTTC
TRBV9	.	13	.	TRBJ1-2	CASSPTGFYGYTF	TGTGCCAGCAGCCCAACGGGTTTCTATGGCTACACCTTC
TRBV30	.	13	.	TRBJ1-5	CAWSRQSNQPQHF	TGTGCCTGGAGCCGACAGAGCAATCAGCCCCAGCATTTT
TRBV7-9	few	15	.	TRBJ1-5	CASSFGGGGNQPQHF	TGTGCCAGCAGCTTTGGAGGAGGTGGGAATCAGCCCCAGCATTTT
TRBV7-2	.	17	TRBD2	TRBJ2-3	CASSFTSGILSTDTQYF	TGTGCCAGCAGCTTCACTAGCGGGATTCTTTCCACAGATACGCAGTATTTT
TRBV5-1	.	16	TRBD2	TRBJ2-3	CASSLGGLAGGDTQYF	TGCGCCAGCAGCTTGGGCGGACTAGCGGGAGGAGATACGCAGTATTTT
TRBV19	many	14	TRBD1	TRBJ1-5	CASSAGGGNQPQHF	TGTGCCAGTAGCGCAGGGGGCGGCAATCAGCCCCAGCATTTT
TRBV20-1	.	16	TRBD1	TRBJ2-1	CSAAGQEMVFYNEQFF	TGCAGTGCTGCGGGACAGGAAATGGTCTTCTACAATGAGCAGTTCTTC
TRBV5-6	many	15	.	TRBJ2-2	CASSLRGSNTGELFF	TGTGCCAGCAGCTTGAGGGGGTCGAACACCGGGGAGCTGTTTTTT
TRBV29-1	.	11	TRBD1	TRBJ2-7	CSFGTVYEQYF	TGCAGCTTTGGGACAGTCTACGAGCAGTACTTC
TRBV12-3/TRBV12-4	few	11	.	TRBJ2-3	CASRREDTQYF	TGTGCCAGTCGTAGGGAGGACACGCAGTATTTT
TRBV11-2	.	15	.	TRBJ1-1	CASSLSPLTGTEAFF	TGTGCCAGCAGCTTATCCCCCCTCACCGGCACTGAAGCTTTCTTT
TRBV12-3/TRBV12-4	.	17	.	TRBJ2-6	CASSWQIFSSGANVLTF	TGTGCCAGCAGTTGGCAGATCTTCTCCTCTGGGGCCAACGTCCTGACTTTC
TRBV20-1	many	12	.	TRBJ2-3	CSAHVATHTQYF	TGCAGTGCTCATGTAGCGACACATACGCAGTATTTT
TRBV20-1	.	15	TRBD2	TRBJ2-4	CSASHSGSAKNIQYF	TGCAGTGCTAGTCACAGCGGGAGTGCCAAAAACATTCAGTACTTC
TRBV7-7	few	13	.	TRBJ2-3	CASSPQYTDTQYF	TGTGCCAGCAGCCCCCAGTACACAGATACGCAGTATTTT
TRBV15	.	17	.	TRBJ1-6	CATSRVFQRSYNSPLHF	TGTGCCACCAGCAGAGTCTTTCAACGCTCCTATAATTCACCCCTCCACTTT
TRBV18	.	15	TRBD1	TRBJ2-5	CASPPPWDRKETQYF	TGTGCCAGCCCACCACCGTGGGACAGAAAAGAGACCCAGTACTTC
TRBV7-9	.	12	.	TRBJ2-7	CASSLYRAEQYF	TGTGCCAGCAGCCTATACAGGGCCGAGCAGTACTTC
TRBV4-2	.	15	TRBD1	TRBJ1-5	CASSQDNQGDQPQHF	TGTGCCAGCAGCCAAGATAATCAGGGGGACCAGCCCCAGCATTTT
TRBV7-2	few	16	TRBD2	TRBJ2-3	CASSTGLAGGGDTQYF	TGTGCCAGCAGCACGGGACTAGCGGGAGGAGGTGATACGCAGTATTTT
TRBV25-1	.	11	.	TRBJ1-1	CACARGTEAFF	TGTGCCTGTGCCCGGGGCACTGAAGCTTTCTTT
TRBV7-8	many	14	.	TRBJ2-3	CASSLDPMIDTQYF	TGTGCCAGCAGCTTAGATCCCATGATAGATACGCAGTATTTT
TRBV7-6	.	16	.	TRBJ2-7	CASSFTQTESSYEQYF	TGTGCCAGCAGCTTTACACAGACAGAAAGCTCCTACGAGCAGTACTTC
TRBV10-3	.	14	.	TRBJ1-3	CAINSPGRGNTIYF	TGTGCCATCAATTCACCGGGACGAGGAAACACCATATATTTT
TRBV7-8	.	16	.	TRBJ2-3	CASSSRYSGSTDTQYF	TGTGCCAGCAGCTCACGTTACAGCGGGAGCACAGATACGCAGTATTTT
TRBV7-9	.	15	.	TRBJ2-1	CASSLAVAVYNEQFF	TGTGCCAGCAGCTTAGCGGTAGCGGTTTACAATGAGCAGTTCTTC
TRBV6-5	.	15	TRBD1	TRBJ2-7	CASSYSPGQGVEQYF	TGTGCCAGCAGTTATTCGCCGGGACAGGGAGTCGAGCAGTACTTC
TRBV12-3/TRBV12-4	many	15	TRBD2	TRBJ2-1	CASSFSGGGYNEQFF	TGTGCCAGCAGTTTTAGCGGGGGGGGTTACAATGAGCAGTTCTTC
TRBV7-2	many	15	.	TRBJ2-3	CASSQSASYTDTQYF	TGTGCCAGCAGCCAATCAGCTTCCTACACAGATACGCAGTATTTT
TRBV5-1	.	15	.	TRBJ2-7	CASSLLGAGSYEQYF	TGCGCCAGCAGCCTATTGGGGGCGGGGTCCTACGAGCAGTACTTC
TRBV5-1	.	14	.	TRBJ2-3	CASSSPQGDDTQYF	TGCGCCAGCAGCTCCCCACAGGGTGACGATACGCAGTATTTT
TRBV29-1	.	11	.	TRBJ2-7	CSAALGYEQYF	TGCAGCGCTGCGCTCGGCTACGAGCAGTACTTC
TRBV18	.	13	.	TRBJ2-3	CASSPQDTDTQYF	TGTGCCAGCTCACCACAAGACACAGATACGCAGTATTTT
TRBV7-6	few	13	.	TRBJ2-7	CASSTRDGYEQYF	TGTGCCAGCAGCACTAGGGACGGGTACGAGCAGTACTTC
TRBV29-1	.	13	.	TRBJ1-1	CSAGQIMNTEAFF	TGCAGCGCCGGACAGATCATGAACACTGAAGCTTTCTTT
TRBV5-1	few	13	.	TRBJ1-5	CASSLEVNQPQHF	TGCGCCAGCAGCTTGGAGGTCAATCAGCCCCAGCATTTT
TRBV7-2	few	15	.	TRBJ2-7	CASSLQAVSVYEQYF	TGTGCCAGCAGCTTACAAGCAGTCAGCGTCTACGAGCAGTACTTC